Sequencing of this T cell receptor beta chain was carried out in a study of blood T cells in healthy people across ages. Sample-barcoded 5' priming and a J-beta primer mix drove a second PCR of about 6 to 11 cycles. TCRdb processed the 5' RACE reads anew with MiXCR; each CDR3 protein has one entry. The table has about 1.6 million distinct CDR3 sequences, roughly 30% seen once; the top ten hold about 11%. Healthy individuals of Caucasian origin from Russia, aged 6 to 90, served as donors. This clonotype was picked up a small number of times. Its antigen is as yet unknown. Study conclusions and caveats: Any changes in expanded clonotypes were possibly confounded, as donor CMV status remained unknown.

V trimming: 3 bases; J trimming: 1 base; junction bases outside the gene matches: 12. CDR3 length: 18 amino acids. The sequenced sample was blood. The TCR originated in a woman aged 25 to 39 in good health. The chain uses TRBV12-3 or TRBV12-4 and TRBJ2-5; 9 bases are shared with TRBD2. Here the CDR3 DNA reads TGTGCCAGCAGTTTGAGAAACACGCGGGGGGGCCTCCAAGAGACCCAGTACTTC. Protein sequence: CASSLRNTRGGLQETQYF.